This T cell receptor (beta chain) was observed in a study of T cell responses to AZD1222 COVID-19 vaccine. Germline CDR1 is MGHRA and CDR2 is YSYEKL. CDR3 size: 15 residues. Losses at the gene ends were 0 bases for V and 4 bases for J; bases not matched to a gene: 5. The repertoire was sequenced with immunoSEQ multiplex PCR; TCRdb's copy has only in-frame clones and lacks some. The sample consists of under 150,000 clones, about 88% of them appearing once. This TCR was recovered from an adult in good health. The V and J genes are TRBV4-1 and TRBJ1-2; 7 bases map to TRBD1. This sample comprised peripheral blood, obtained on day 0 of AZD1222 vaccination. The chain's CDR3 is CASSQDAAGGYGYTF. CDR3 bases: TGCGCCAGCAGCCAAGATGCTGCAGGGGGCTATGGCTACACCTTC.